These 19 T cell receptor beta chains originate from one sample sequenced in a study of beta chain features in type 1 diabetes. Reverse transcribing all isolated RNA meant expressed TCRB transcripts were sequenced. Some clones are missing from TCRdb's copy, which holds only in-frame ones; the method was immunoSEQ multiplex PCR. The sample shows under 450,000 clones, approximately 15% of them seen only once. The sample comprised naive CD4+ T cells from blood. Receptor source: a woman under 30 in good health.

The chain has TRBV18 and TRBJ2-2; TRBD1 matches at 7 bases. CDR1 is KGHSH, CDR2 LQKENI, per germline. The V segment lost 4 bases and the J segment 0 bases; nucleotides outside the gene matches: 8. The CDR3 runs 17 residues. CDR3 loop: CASSLIDRATNTGELFF. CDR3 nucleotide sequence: TGTGCCAGCTCACTCATCGACAGGGCTACGAACACCGGGGAGCTGTTTTTT.

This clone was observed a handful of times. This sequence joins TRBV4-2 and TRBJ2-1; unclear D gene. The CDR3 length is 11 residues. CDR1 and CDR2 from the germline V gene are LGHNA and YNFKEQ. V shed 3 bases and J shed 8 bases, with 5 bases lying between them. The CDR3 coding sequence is TGTGCCAGCAGCCAGTATGATGAGCAGTTCTTC. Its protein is CASSQYDEQFF.

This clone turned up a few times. The CDR3 protein is CASSAGLDYNEQFF. The CDR3 nucleotides read TGTGCCAGCAGCGCGGGACTAGATTACAATGAGCAGTTCTTC. The rearrangement joins TRBV7-8 to TRBJ2-1; 8 bases are a match to TRBD2. V lost 5 bases, J lost 4 bases, and 4 bases stayed unmatched. The CDR3 consists of 14 residues. CDR1 and CDR2 from the germline V gene are SGHVS and FQNEAQ.

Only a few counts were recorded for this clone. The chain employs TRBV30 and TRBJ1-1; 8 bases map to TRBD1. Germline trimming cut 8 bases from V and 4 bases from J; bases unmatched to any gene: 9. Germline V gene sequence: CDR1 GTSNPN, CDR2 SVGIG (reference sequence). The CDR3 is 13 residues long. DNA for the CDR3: TGTGCCGGACTACTGACAGGGGTCACTGAAGCTTTCTTT. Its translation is CAGLLTGVTEAFF.

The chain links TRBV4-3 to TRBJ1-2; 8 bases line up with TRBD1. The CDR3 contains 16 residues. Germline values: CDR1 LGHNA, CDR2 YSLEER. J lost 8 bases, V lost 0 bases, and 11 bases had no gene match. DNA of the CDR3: TGCGCCAGCAGCCAAGATCTTAAGAACAGGGGGAACGGCTACACCTTC. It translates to CASSQDLKNRGNGYTF.

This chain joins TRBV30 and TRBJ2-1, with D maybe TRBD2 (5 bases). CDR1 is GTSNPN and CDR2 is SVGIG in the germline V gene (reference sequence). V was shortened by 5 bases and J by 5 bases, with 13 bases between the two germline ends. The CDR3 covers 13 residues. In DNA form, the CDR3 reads TGTGCCTGGGCCGCGGGTCTAGACAATGAGCAGTTCTTC. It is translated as CAWAAGLDNEQFF.

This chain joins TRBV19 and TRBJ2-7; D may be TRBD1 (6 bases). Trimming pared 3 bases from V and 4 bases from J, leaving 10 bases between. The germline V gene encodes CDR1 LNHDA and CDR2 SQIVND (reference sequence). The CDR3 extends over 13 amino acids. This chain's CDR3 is CASSIRGRYEQYF. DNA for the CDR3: TGTGCCAGTAGTATCAGGGGTAGGTACGAGCAGTACTTC.

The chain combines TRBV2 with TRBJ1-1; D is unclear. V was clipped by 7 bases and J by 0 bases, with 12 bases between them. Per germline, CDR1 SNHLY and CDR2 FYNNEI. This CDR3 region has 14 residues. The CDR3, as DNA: TGTGCCAGCACTACTGAGACATTGAACACTGAAGCTTTCTTT. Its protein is CASTTETLNTEAFF.

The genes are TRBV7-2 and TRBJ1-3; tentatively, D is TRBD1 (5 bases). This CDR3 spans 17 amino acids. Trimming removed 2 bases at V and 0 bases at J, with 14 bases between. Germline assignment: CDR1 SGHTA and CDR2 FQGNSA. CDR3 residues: CASSLQGSGRSGNTIYF. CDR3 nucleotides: TGTGCCAGCAGCTTACAGGGTTCGGGTCGCTCTGGAAACACCATATATTTT.

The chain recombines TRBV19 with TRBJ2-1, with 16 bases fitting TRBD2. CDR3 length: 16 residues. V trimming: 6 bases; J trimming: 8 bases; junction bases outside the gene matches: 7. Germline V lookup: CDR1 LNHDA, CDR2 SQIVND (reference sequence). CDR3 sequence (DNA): TGTGCCAGTAGCTACCTCGGGACTAGCGGGAGGGATGAGCAGTTCTTC. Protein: CASSYLGTSGRDEQFF.

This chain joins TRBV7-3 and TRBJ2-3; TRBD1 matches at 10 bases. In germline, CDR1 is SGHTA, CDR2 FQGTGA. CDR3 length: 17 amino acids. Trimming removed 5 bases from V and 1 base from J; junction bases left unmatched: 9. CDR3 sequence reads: CASSDRQGAFGTDTQYF. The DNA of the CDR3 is TGTGCCAGCAGCGACCGACAGGGGGCCTTTGGCACAGATACGCAGTATTTT.

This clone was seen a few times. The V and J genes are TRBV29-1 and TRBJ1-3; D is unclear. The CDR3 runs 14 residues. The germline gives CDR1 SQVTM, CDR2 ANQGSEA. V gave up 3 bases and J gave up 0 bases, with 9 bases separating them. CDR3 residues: CSVEYRTSGNTIYF. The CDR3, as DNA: TGCAGCGTTGAGTACAGAACCTCTGGAAACACCATATATTTT.

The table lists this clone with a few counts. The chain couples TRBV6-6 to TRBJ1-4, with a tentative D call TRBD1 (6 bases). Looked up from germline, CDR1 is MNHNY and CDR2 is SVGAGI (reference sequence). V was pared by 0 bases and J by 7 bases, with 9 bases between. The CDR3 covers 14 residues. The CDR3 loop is CASSYSGAGEKLFF. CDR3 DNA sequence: TGTGCCAGCAGTTACTCGGGGGCGGGTGAAAAACTGTTTTTT.

CDR3 sequence reads: CAWSVLHRTGGDEQYF. As DNA, the CDR3 is TGTGCCTGGAGTGTCCTTCACCGGACAGGGGGCGACGAGCAGTACTTC. The genes are TRBV30 and TRBJ2-7; 11 bases match TRBD1. Germline CDR1 and CDR2: GTSNPN and SVGIG (reference sequence). Germline trimming cut 0 bases from V and 5 bases from J; bases unmatched to any gene: 9. The CDR3 is 16 amino acids.

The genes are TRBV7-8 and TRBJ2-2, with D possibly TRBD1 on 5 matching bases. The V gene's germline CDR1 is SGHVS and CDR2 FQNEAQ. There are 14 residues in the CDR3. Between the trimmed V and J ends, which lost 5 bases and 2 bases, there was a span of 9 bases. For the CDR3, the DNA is TGTGCCAGCAGCAGTCAGGGTAACACCGGGGAGCTGTTTTTT. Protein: CASSSQGNTGELFF.

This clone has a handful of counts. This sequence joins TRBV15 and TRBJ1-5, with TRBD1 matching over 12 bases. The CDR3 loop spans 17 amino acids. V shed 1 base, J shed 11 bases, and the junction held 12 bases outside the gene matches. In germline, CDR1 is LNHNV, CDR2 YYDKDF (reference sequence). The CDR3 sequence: CATSRAGTGGSNAAQHF. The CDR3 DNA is TGTGCCACCAGCAGAGCCGGGACAGGGGGCTCAAACGCAGCCCAGCATTTT.

CDR3 DNA: TGCAGCGTGGCGACAGAAATGAACACTGAAGCTTTCTTT. Protein sequence: CSVATEMNTEAFF. The chain couples TRBV29-1 to TRBJ1-1, with TRBD1 as a possible D gene (5 bases). Germline CDR1 and CDR2: SQVTM and ANQGSEA. Trimming removed 6 bases from V and 0 bases from J, with 11 bases in between. This CDR3 comprises 13 residues.

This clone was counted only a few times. The CDR3 DNA is TGTGCCTGGAGTCTTAAGGGGGCGGTCACCAAAAACATTCAGTACTTC. This sequence encodes CAWSLKGAVTKNIQYF. This chain links TRBV30 with TRBJ2-4; 7 bases align to TRBD1. This CDR3 comprises 16 residues. CDR1 GTSNPN and CDR2 SVGIG come from the germline V gene (reference sequence). Trimming took 2 bases from V and 2 from J; bases not matched to a gene: 9.

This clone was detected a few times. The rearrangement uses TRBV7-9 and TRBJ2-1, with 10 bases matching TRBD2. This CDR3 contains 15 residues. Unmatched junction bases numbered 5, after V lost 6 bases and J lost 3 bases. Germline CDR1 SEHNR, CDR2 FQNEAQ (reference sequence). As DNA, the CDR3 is TGTGCCAGCAGGGAGCGGGAGGGACACTACAATGAGCAGTTCTTC. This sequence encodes CASREREGHYNEQFF. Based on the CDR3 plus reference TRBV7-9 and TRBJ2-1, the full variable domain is DTGVSQNPRHKITKRGQNVTFRCDPISEHNRLYWYRQTLGQGPEFLTYFQNEAQLEKSRLLSDRFSAERPKGSFSTLEIQRTEQGDSAMYLCASREREGHYNEQFFGPGTRLTVL.